This T cell receptor (beta chain) was profiled in a study of blood T cells in healthy people across ages (dated by TCRdb to the mid-2010s). Turning to the overall study: In model experiments, template switching captured roughly one uniquely barcoded TCR beta cDNA molecule for every two T cells. Age-related changes in TCR beta repertoire diversity were measured in the study by deep sequencing normalized with unique cDNA molecular identifiers. The donors were divided into four age groups: young (average about 15 years), middle-aged (approximately 39), aged (about 60) and long-lived (roughly 86). Donors of different ages were randomly distributed across sequencing lanes to avoid experimental bias. Using the same blood draw, the study looked at two additional independent replicas of 1 million unique cDNA reads for two donors, one aged 18 to 30 and the other aged 80 or older. General conclusions and limits of the study: Because donor CMV infection status was unknown, age-related changes in expanded clonotypes were potentially confounded. The long-lived group showed more naive CD4+ T cells, fewer expanded clones and increased TCR diversity than the aged group, suggesting age selection. Observed TCR beta diversity per million T cells fell roughly linearly with age, and a significant reduction was already apparent by age around 39. Estimates of total diversity based on one million sequenced T cells were regarded as lower bounds and as underestimates. Since profiling was done on bulk unsorted PBMCs, naive and antigen-experienced compartments could not be conclusively compared. The percentage of naive T cells measured by flow cytometry correlated strongly with observed TCR beta diversity.

In regard to this clonotype: The specificity of this receptor is unknown. No much larger clone is present one base from it, and per-base qualities are unavailable.

The library was built by means of 5' RACE. Sequencing used an Illumina HiSeq 2500. A second PCR of about 7 to 12 cycles was run with a J-beta primer mix and a sample-barcoded 5' primer. Each TCR beta cDNA molecule received a unique molecular identifier from a template-switch 5' adaptor carrying 12 random nucleotides. Each sample yielded at least 2.5 million CDR3-containing paired-end reads. First-strand cDNA was synthesized from all RNA with the Mint cDNA synthesis kit, primed by a TRBC-specific oligonucleotide. After uracil-DNA glycosylase treatment, a first 18-cycle PCR used universal primers M1SS and BC2_uni_R on all cDNA. As for the authors' bioinformatics: For normalization, 1 million high-quality reads were randomly selected from each sample, with every read carrying a distinct molecular identifier. Reads sharing molecular identifiers were discarded rather than binned into consensus sequences. MiTCR, with a Q25 quality threshold and the strictest error-elimination algorithm, was used for CDR3 identification, clonotype clustering and error correction. Lower-bound total TCR beta diversity was estimated with a nonparametric unseen species model using Euler transformation. The public reads were quality trimmed at Q25 with fastp and then assembled into clones with MiXCR by TCRdb, keeping productive beta chains. Duplicate CDR3 protein sequences are folded into a single record with the most common DNA and genes. TCRdb's processing, not the authors' own work, is the source of the V and J calls. The sample has 730,000 or so distinct CDR3 sequences on record, roughly 44% of them singletons. Under 25% of the sample belongs to the ten largest clones.

The CDR3 goes from the cysteine to the phenylalanine over 14 residues. Left in the record is the CDR3 DNA by itself, 42 bases read in frame from the first base. According to the germline V gene, CDR1 reads MDHEN and CDR2 reads SYDVKM. V is cut by 3 bases and J by 5 bases, and the space between the germline ends is 12 bases. The donors were roughly 40 Caucasian individuals from Russia, aged roughly 6 to 100 years, who were systemically healthy. Approximately 9.3 milliliters of peripheral blood were drawn from each donor into EDTA-treated Vacutainer tubes. Ficoll-Paque density-gradient centrifugation was used to isolate PBMCs, with at least 7 million per sample. Trizol reagent was used to extract total RNA from PBMCs, with at least 6 micrograms per sample. For every donor, an aliquot of PBMCs went through flow cytometry to measure the percentages of naive CD45RAhigh/CD27high T cells.

Sequencing was carried out using blood. The clonotype was recovered from a woman aged 60-75 years in good health. The chain employs TRBV28 and TRBJ2-3; the D segment could be TRBD2, given 7 matching bases. In nucleotide form, the sequence is TGTGCCAGCAGTTTGGGGGGGGCTGGAGATACGCAGTATTTT. This is translated as CASSLGGAGDTQYF.